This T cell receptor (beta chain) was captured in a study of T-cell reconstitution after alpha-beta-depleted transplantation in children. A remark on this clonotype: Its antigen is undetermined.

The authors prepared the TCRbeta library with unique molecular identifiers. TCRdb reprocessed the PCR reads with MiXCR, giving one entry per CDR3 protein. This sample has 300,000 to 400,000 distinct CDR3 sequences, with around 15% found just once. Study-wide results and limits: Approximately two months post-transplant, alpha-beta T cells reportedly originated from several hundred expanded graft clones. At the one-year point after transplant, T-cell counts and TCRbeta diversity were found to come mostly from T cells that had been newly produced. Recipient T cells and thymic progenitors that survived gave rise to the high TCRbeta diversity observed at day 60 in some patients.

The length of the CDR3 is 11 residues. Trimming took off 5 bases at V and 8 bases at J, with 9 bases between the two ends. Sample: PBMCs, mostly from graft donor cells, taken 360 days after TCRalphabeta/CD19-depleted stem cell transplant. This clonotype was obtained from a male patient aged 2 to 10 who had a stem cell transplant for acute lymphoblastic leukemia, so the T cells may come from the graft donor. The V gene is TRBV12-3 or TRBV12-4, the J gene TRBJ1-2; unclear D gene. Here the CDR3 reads CASSRLSGYTF. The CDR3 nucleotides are TGTGCCAGCAGTCGACTGAGCGGCTACACCTTC.